A single TCR beta chain is shown here with its context. The antigen remains undetermined. This sample stems from a study of regulatory T cells in long-lasting Graves disease. Arm-PCR with iRepertoire HTBI primers amplified the CDR3 regions for these TCR beta libraries. Each CDR3 protein gets one entry after TCRdb re-called the multiplex PCR reads with MiXCR. The sample has over 450,000 distinct CDR3 sequences, roughly 21% seen once. Time point denoted: persistent/refractory GD, antithyroid drugs over 5 years with positive TRAb. Generation of the TCR library employed RNA extracted from PBMCs. CDR3 length: 18 amino acids. J was trimmed by 0 bases and V by 7 bases; bases with no gene match: 16. Study-wide results and caveats: Those with persistent Graves' had less TCR diversity than newly diagnosed patients.

The chain recombines TRBV12-3 or TRBV12-4 with TRBJ2-7; 9 bases agree with TRBD2. Material: peripheral blood mononuclear cells (PBMCs), obtained when the disease was refractory, from a patient treated with antithyroid drugs. This receptor was obtained from a female donor with Graves disease. Written as DNA, the CDR3 is TGTGCCAGCACCATACTGGTGGCTAGCGGGACTAGCTCCTACGAGCAGTACTTC. Protein: CASTILVASGTSSYEQYF.